The 25 T cell receptor beta chains in this list originate from one sample, sequenced in a study of T cells in Graves' hyperthyroidism and ophthalmopathy. The investigators amplified TCR beta CDR3 regions from RNA transcripts. HTBI primers drove first-round RT-PCR of the TCR CDR3. TCRdb reanalysed the multiplex PCR reads using MiXCR and keeps one entry per CDR3 protein. This table has approximately 640,000 distinct CDR3 sequences, roughly 17% appearing once. The sequencing sample was made of blood. The receptors stem from a man aged 45-65 years with Graves' hyperthyroidism.

As for this clonotype: Germline is not matched at one junction end, which may reflect a read error. The chain recombines TRBV18 with TRBJ2-6; D is ambiguous. CDR1 and CDR2 (germline): KGHSH, LQKENI. CDR3 length: 16 amino acids. For the CDR3, the DNA is TGTGACAGCTCACCCCCTCAACTCTCTGGGGCCAACGTCCTGACTTTC. This gives the protein CDSSPPQLSGANVLTF.

Ten or more counts support this clonotype. The CDR3 sequence is CASRKAGGPTDTQYF. The CDR3 nucleotides read TGTGCCAGCAGAAAAGCGGGAGGGCCGACAGATACGCAGTATTTT. V usage is TRBV12-3 or TRBV12-4 and J usage is TRBJ2-3; 10 nucleotides line up with TRBD2. This CDR3 has 15 residues. The V gene end was trimmed by 6 bases and the J gene end by 3 bases; junction bases not matched to a gene: 6.

There are many counts of this clonotype. The chain is built from TRBV24-1 and TRBJ1-5; 9 nucleotides agree with TRBD1. J was trimmed by 4 bases and V by 3 bases; bases with no gene match: 6. Germline V gene data show CDR1 as KGHDR and CDR2 as SFDVKD. This CDR3 spans 16 amino acids. The CDR3 bases are TGTGCCACCAGTGATCCGGGACAGGGTTGGAATCAGCCCCAGCATTTT. The encoded protein is CATSDPGQGWNQPQHF.

There are many counts of this clonotype. V is TRBV28 and J is TRBJ1-2; D is ambiguous. The V end lost 5 bases, the J end lost 8 bases, and 18 bases lay between the germline ends. The germline V gene has CDR1 MDHEN and CDR2 SYDVKM. This CDR3 spans 14 amino acids. The CDR3 here is CASSVLLRVRGYTF. The CDR3 DNA sequence: TGTGCCAGCAGTGTCCTTCTGAGGGTTCGGGGCTACACCTTC.

This chain joins TRBV3-1 and TRBJ1-4, with TRBD1 matching 12 bases. The CDR3 has 16 residues. CDR1 is LGHDT and CDR2 is YNNKEL in the germline V gene (reference sequence). The junction had 10 bases not matched to a gene; V was cut back by 0 bases and J by 14 bases. The CDR3 reads CASSQDSGQGAANLFF. The DNA of the CDR3 is TGTGCCAGCAGCCAAGATTCGGGACAGGGGGCAGCAAATCTGTTTTTT.

Ten or more counts support this clonotype. The V gene is TRBV12-3 or TRBV12-4, the J gene TRBJ2-7; 13 positions agree with TRBD2. Trimming removed 5 bases from V and 2 bases from J; junction bases left unmatched: 9. The CDR3 spans 17 residues. The CDR3 region is CASSGGLAGPDTYEQYF. CDR3 bases: TGTGCCAGCAGTGGGGGACTAGCGGGACCTGATACCTACGAGCAGTACTTC.

This clonotype was counted ten times or more. This chain joins TRBV5-1 and TRBJ2-1; 9 bases match TRBD2. CDR1 is SGHRS, CDR2 YFSETQ, per germline. The CDR3 extends over 15 amino acids. With 4 bases clipped from V and 8 bases from J, the junction kept 10 bases outside the gene matches. CDR3 residues: CASSPRPGLAHEQFF. CDR3 DNA: TGCGCCAGCAGCCCCCGCCCCGGACTAGCGCATGAGCAGTTCTTC. Looking up the rest from reference TRBV5-1 and TRBJ2-1 gives the full variable domain: KAGVTQTPRYLIKTRGQQVTLSCSPISGHRSVSWYQQTPGQGLQFLFEYFSETQRNKGNFPGRFSGRQFSNSRSEMNVSTLELGDSALYLCASSPRPGLAHEQFFGPGTRLTVL.

There are a few counts of this clonotype. One end of the junction is discordant with germline, which a read error may explain. The rearrangement uses TRBV18 and TRBJ2-1; tentative D call: TRBD1 (6 bases). CDR1 KGHSH and CDR2 LQKENI come from the germline V gene. The CDR3 is made up of 15 amino acids. CDR3 nucleotides: TGTGCCAGCTCACCCCCGTCCCGGGACATCTCGGGGATGGTCTTC. It encodes CASSPPSRDISGMVF.

As regards this clonotype: A much bigger clone sits one base away, suggesting this may be a read error. This sequence joins TRBV3-1 and TRBJ1-5, with 7 bases matching TRBD1. CDR3 length equals 14 residues. CDR1 and CDR2 from the germline V gene are LGHDT and YNNKEL (reference sequence). The CDR3 DNA reads as TGTGCCAGGAGCCACGGCAGGGGGAATCAGCCCCAGCATTTT. As protein: CARSHGRGNQPQHF. Full variable domain (rest looked up from reference TRBV3-1 and TRBJ1-5): DTAVSQTPKYLVTQMGNDKSIKCEQNLGHDTMYWYKQDSKKFLKIMFSYNNKELIINETVPNRFSPKSPDKAHLNLHINSLELGDSAVYFCARSHGRGNQPQHFGDGTRLSIL.

V and J are TRBV7-2 and TRBJ1-6; D is possibly TRBD1 (6 bases). Germline CDR1 and CDR2: SGHTA and FQGNSA. This CDR3 region has 15 residues. V lost 5 bases and J lost 7, with 15 bases in between. The CDR3 nucleotides read TGTGCCAGCAGCGAAGCAGGGGTTGGGAATTCACCCCTCCACTTT. As protein: CASSEAGVGNSPLHF.

This chain joins TRBV4-3 and TRBJ2-1; no firm D call. The CDR3 has 13 residues. CDR1 is LGHNA and CDR2 is YSLEER in the germline V gene. V lost 5 bases and J lost 5, with 10 bases in between. CDR3 DNA: TGCGCCAGCAGCGCCCATGCGGACAATGAGCAGTTCTTC. Its translation is CASSAHADNEQFF.

This clonotype was observed a handful of times. V usage is TRBV6-1 and J usage is TRBJ2-7; 10 nucleotides agree with TRBD1. In germline, CDR1 is MNHNS, CDR2 SASEGT. The CDR3 is 14 amino acids. V lost 5 bases to trimming and J lost 5 bases; unmatched junction nucleotides: 6. CDR3 protein: CASSSSDRGHEQYF. Here the CDR3 DNA reads TGTGCCAGCAGTTCATCCGACAGGGGGCACGAGCAGTACTTC.

This clonotype was detected once. This sequence joins TRBV28 and TRBJ2-5, with D possibly TRBD1 on 6 matching bases. The CDR3 loop spans 14 amino acids. Germline V CDR1 and CDR2: MDHEN, SYDVKM. Trimming took 5 bases from V and 1 from J, leaving 11 bases between them. The CDR3 nucleotides read TGTGCCAGCAGTATAACGGACAGCCAAGAGACCCAGTACTTC. It translates to CASSITDSQETQYF.

This clonotype has just a few counts. The chain is built from TRBV5-8 and TRBJ1-2; no reliable D call. Germline V CDR1 and CDR2: SGHTS, YDEGEE. Between the trimmed V and J ends, which lost 2 bases and 7 bases, there was a span of 12 bases. This CDR3 spans 13 amino acids. The CDR3 region has the DNA TGTGCCAGCAGCTTAATAGGGTTTCGTGGCTACACCTTC. This sequence encodes CASSLIGFRGYTF.

This chain links TRBV28 with TRBJ2-7, with 8 bases lining up with TRBD1. J gave up 3 bases and V 6 bases, and 10 bases lay outside the gene matches. The CDR3 is 15 residues long. Germline V gene sequence: CDR1 MDHEN, CDR2 SYDVKM. CDR3 sequence reads: CASSKDTGGFYEQYF. In nucleotides, the CDR3 is TGTGCCAGCAGCAAAGATACAGGGGGATTCTACGAGCAGTACTTC.

This clonotype was picked up many times. The chain combines TRBV28 with TRBJ1-1; unclear D gene. CDR1 is MDHEN and CDR2 is SYDVKM in the germline V gene. CDR3 length: 13 residues. The germline V and J ends were trimmed by 3 bases and 2 bases, with 7 bases remaining between them. In DNA, the CDR3 is TGTGCCAGCAGTTTTGACACCAACACTGAAGCTTTCTTT. This codes for CASSFDTNTEAFF.

The chain links TRBV11-3 to TRBJ2-1; a weak D match, TRBD2 (6 bases). The CDR3 consists of 15 residues. From germline, CDR1 is SGHNT and CDR2 YENEEA. V lost 5 bases to trimming and J lost 5 bases, with 16 bases between them. This chain's CDR3 is CASSLETGAHNEQFF. CDR3 sequence (DNA): TGTGCCAGCAGCCTGGAGACGGGAGCCCACAATGAGCAGTTCTTC. Combining the CDR3 with reference TRBV11-3 and TRBJ2-1 gives the whole variable domain EAGVVQSPRYKIIEKKQPVAFWCNPISGHNTLYWYLQNLGQGPELLIRYENEEAVDDSQLPKDRFSAERLKGVDSTLKIQPAELGDSAVYLCASSLETGAHNEQFFGPGTRLTVL.

This clonotype showed up many times. This chain joins TRBV10-2 and TRBJ2-1; no clear D. The CDR3 covers 16 residues. V lost 0 bases and J lost 1, with 10 bases in between. Germline CDR1 is WSHSY and CDR2 is SAAADI. The CDR3 coding sequence is TGCGCCAGCAGTGAGTCTTTTCGCGGATCCTACAATGAGCAGTTCTTC. This sequence encodes CASSESFRGSYNEQFF.

This chain connects TRBV7-9 to TRBJ2-1; 11 nucleotides match TRBD2. V dropped 2 bases and J dropped 9; count of bases not matched to a gene: 9. The CDR3 has 16 amino acids. CDR1 is SEHNR and CDR2 is FQNEAQ in the germline V gene (reference sequence). CDR3 amino acids: CASSLPEGLAGGEQFF. For the CDR3, the DNA is TGTGCCAGCAGCTTACCCGAAGGGCTAGCGGGAGGTGAGCAGTTCTTC.

This clonotype came up many times. The chain links TRBV10-3 to TRBJ2-1; D possibly corresponds to TRBD2 (6 bases). Trimming took 0 bases from V and 1 from J, leaving 13 bases between them. There are 17 residues in the CDR3. Per the germline V gene, CDR1 is ENHRY and CDR2 is SYGVKD. CDR3 coding DNA: TGTGCCATCAGTGAGTCGTTGTACGGGAGTTCCTACAATGAGCAGTTCTTC. Translating it yields CAISESLYGSSYNEQFF.

V is TRBV19 and J is TRBJ1-1; D may be TRBD1 (5 bases). The CDR3 spans 15 residues. Trimming pared 2 bases from V and 1 base from J, leaving 11 bases between. The germline V gene has CDR1 LNHDA and CDR2 SQIVND (reference sequence). CDR3 sequence (DNA): TGTGCCAGTAGTATAAACAGGATGGGGAACACTGAAGCTTTCTTT. It translates to CASSINRMGNTEAFF. The whole variable domain, remainder taken from reference TRBV19 and TRBJ1-1, is DGGITQSPKYLFRKEGQNVTLSCEQNLNHDAMYWYRQDPGQGLRLIYYSQIVNDFQKGDIAEGYSVSREKKESFPLTVTSAQKNPTAFYLCASSINRMGNTEAFFGQGTRLTVV.

This chain uses TRBV5-1 with TRBJ2-5, with 9 nucleotides matching TRBD1. The CDR3 runs to 15 residues. V shed 4 bases and J 4 bases; nucleotides not matched to a gene: 8. In germline, CDR1 is SGHRS, CDR2 YFSETQ. DNA for the CDR3: TGCGCCAGCAGCCCAGAGACAGGGGGACGAGAGACCCAGTACTTC. This encodes CASSPETGGRETQYF.

This clonotype was counted ten times or more. This sequence joins TRBV7-3 and TRBJ1-2; TRBD1 might be the D (6 bases). Germline V gene data show CDR1 as SGHTA and CDR2 as FQGTGA. There are 15 residues in the CDR3. Between the trimmed V and J ends, which lost 3 bases and 4 bases, there was a span of 15 bases. The CDR3 loop reads CASSFLPQQGYGYTF. CDR3 sequence (DNA): TGTGCCAGCAGCTTCCTCCCCCAACAGGGCTATGGCTACACCTTC.

This chain connects TRBV9 to TRBJ2-2; D is undetermined. The V gene lost 0 bases and the J gene lost 2 bases, with 8 bases spanning the gap. Germline V gene lookup returns CDR1 SGDLS and CDR2 YYNGEE. CDR3 length: 15 amino acids. CDR3 region: CASSVGTVNTGELFF. The CDR3 bases are TGTGCCAGCAGCGTAGGGACCGTCAACACCGGGGAGCTGTTTTTT.

The chain links TRBV6-5 to TRBJ1-3; no definite D call. Trimming shortened V by 3 bases and J by 3 bases, and 12 bases separated the two germline ends. Germline V CDR1 and CDR2: MNHEY, SVGAGI. This CDR3 is 15 amino acids long. The CDR3 DNA reads TGTGCCAGCAGTTATACAGTAAGCGTTGGAAACACCATATATTTT. This codes for CASSYTVSVGNTIYF.